This T cell receptor (beta chain) was retrieved from a study of cytomegalovirus exposure and HLA in healthy donors. Notes on the study in general: Analyses of presence/absence relied on an assumption of roughly uniform sequencing depth across donors. Accurate predictions that matched the HLA-A and HLA-B alleles of most subjects were reportedly made from TCR beta sequences. The study designated 150 to 200 TCR beta chains cytomegalovirus-associated. There were a few CMV-associated chains whose specificity for CMV antigens was confirmed in vitro.

This clone appeared a few times. As yet, its antigen is unknown. Primers included in the PCR were 60 Vbeta and 13 Jbeta primers. Sequencing was performed with immunoSEQ multiplex PCR; in TCRdb, only in-frame clones are kept and a portion is missing. The profile covers about 150,000 clones, with less than 9.5% appearing a single time and approximately 1.8% taken by the ten largest. Source material: PBMCs. This TCR was recovered from a male donor in good health and CMV-seronegative.

The CDR3, as DNA: TGTGCCAGCACCGGAGACAGGGTGGGCGAAAAACTGTTTTTT. It is translated as CASTGDRVGEKLFF. V gene TRBV6-9 combines with J gene TRBJ1-4, with TRBD1 identical over 7 bases. With 7 bases clipped from V and 8 bases from J, the junction kept 10 bases outside the gene matches. The CDR3 length is 14 residues. Germline V gene data show CDR1 as MNHGY and CDR2 as SVAAGI.